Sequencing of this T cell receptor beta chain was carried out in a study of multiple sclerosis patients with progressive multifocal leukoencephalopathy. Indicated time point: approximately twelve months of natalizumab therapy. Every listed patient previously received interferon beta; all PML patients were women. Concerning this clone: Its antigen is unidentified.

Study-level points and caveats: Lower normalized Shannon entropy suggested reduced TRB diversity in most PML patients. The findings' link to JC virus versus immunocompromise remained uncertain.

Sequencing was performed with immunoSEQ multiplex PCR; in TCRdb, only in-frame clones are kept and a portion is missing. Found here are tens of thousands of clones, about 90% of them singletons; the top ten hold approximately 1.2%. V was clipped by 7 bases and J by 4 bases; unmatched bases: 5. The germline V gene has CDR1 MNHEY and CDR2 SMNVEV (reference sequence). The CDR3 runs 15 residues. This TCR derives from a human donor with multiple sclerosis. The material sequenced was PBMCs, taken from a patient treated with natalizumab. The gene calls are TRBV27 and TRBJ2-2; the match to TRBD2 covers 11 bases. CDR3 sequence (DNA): TGTGCCAGCACCGCCGGGACTAGCGGCACCGGGGAGCTGTTTTTT. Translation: CASTAGTSGTGELFF.